This TCR beta chain was found in a study of CD8+ T cells in alopecia areata. As to this clone: Its antigen is as yet unknown.

The germline V gene has CDR1 SGHNT and CDR2 YYREEE (reference sequence). The CDR3 loop spans 13 amino acids. The ends lost 2 bases at V and 4 bases at J; junction bases unmatched: 3. Isolation of CD4+ and CD8+ T cells from PBMCs was achieved by sorting. RNA was extracted and reverse transcribed into cDNA as the sequencing template. This table comes from immunoSEQ multiplex PCR, and its TCRdb copy is limited to in-frame clones, with some not included. The sample consists of under 250,000 clones, 45% to 70% of them appearing once. Overall study results and limits: Lesional scalp displayed greater clonality than normal scalp, most notably in alopecia totalis/universalis. TCR sharing across patients was less clear than in mice, possibly HLA-related.

Sequenced input: CD8+ T cells sorted from blood. This sequence was found in a human donor in good health. The rearrangement uses TRBV5-4 and TRBJ2-7, with 7 bases matching TRBD1. The DNA for the CDR3 is TGTGCCAGCAGCTTTTCACAGGGGTACGAGCAGTACTTC. This encodes CASSFSQGYEQYF.